The 24 T cell receptor beta chains reported below all come from one sample, sequenced in a study of early T cells in non-severe SARS-CoV-2 infection. One entry per CDR3 protein results from TCRdb running MiXCR on the 5' RACE reads. This sample has 40,000 to 55,000 distinct CDR3 sequences, with approximately 4% found just once. The specimen sequenced was whole blood. The source is an adult who was a healthcare worker with PCR-confirmed SARS-CoV-2 infection or an uninfected control (not recorded which).

This clonotype showed up many times. The chain links TRBV11-2 to TRBJ2-2; D might be TRBD1 (5 bases). Germline V gives CDR1 SGHAT, CDR2 FQNNGV. The V gene lost 3 bases and the J gene lost 1 base, with 9 bases spanning the gap. This CDR3 has 15 amino acids. CDR3 sequence (DNA): TGTGCCAGCAGCTTGGACACCTGGAACACCGGGGAGCTGTTTTTT. This sequence encodes CASSLDTWNTGELFF.

There are many counts of this clonotype. The CDR3 region is CAWKTPGNTYNEQFF. The DNA of the CDR3 is TGTGCCTGGAAGACCCCGGGGAACACCTACAATGAGCAGTTCTTC. This rearrangement joins TRBV30 to TRBJ2-1, with TRBD2 as a possible D gene (5 bases). Germline V gives CDR1 GTSNPN, CDR2 SVGIG (reference sequence). The CDR3 extends over 15 amino acids. Trimming took off 4 bases at V and 2 bases at J, with 15 bases between the two ends.

This clonotype was detected only once. A much more abundant neighbour one base away suggests this may be a read error. The chain recombines TRBV19 with TRBJ2-7, with 10 bases that match TRBD2. CDR3 length equals 13 residues. Germline V CDR1 and CDR2: LNHDA, SQIVND (reference sequence). In DNA form, the CDR3 reads TGTACCAGTGCAGCGGGAGGGCCCTACGAGCAGTACTTC. Its translation is CTSAAGGPYEQYF.

This clonotype was seen repeatedly, ten times or more. V is TRBV7-2 and J is TRBJ2-7; 9 bases line up with TRBD2. CDR1 and CDR2 from the germline V gene are SGHTA and FQGNSA. The CDR3 is made up of 15 amino acids. The ends lost 1 base at V and 3 bases at J; junction bases unmatched: 4. The CDR3 here is CASSLGSGSSYEQYF. DNA for the CDR3: TGTGCCAGCAGCTTAGGTAGCGGGAGTAGCTACGAGCAGTACTTC.

This clonotype was seen repeatedly, ten times or more. The chain joins TRBV24-1 to TRBJ1-2; D is unresolved. Germline V lookup: CDR1 KGHDR, CDR2 SFDVKD. The V end lost 6 bases, the J end lost 3 bases, and 13 bases lay between the germline ends. There are 14 residues in the CDR3. CDR3 in amino acids: CATSTARQDYGYTF. The CDR3 nucleotides are TGTGCCACCAGTACGGCCCGCCAGGACTATGGCTACACCTTC.

This clonotype was detected many times. The chain has TRBV7-9 and TRBJ1-2; 7 nucleotides line up with TRBD1. V lost 4 bases, J lost 7 bases, and 3 bases stayed unmatched. The germline V gene has CDR1 SEHNR and CDR2 FQNEAQ (reference sequence). This CDR3 has 12 residues. CDR3 nucleotide sequence: TGTGCCAGCAGCTCAACAGGGGCTGGCTACACCTTC. Its protein is CASSSTGAGYTF.

Ten or more counts support this clonotype. The chain is built from TRBV27 and TRBJ2-7; 8 positions agree with TRBD1. J was trimmed by 4 bases and V by 6 bases; bases with no gene match: 5. CDR1 is MNHEY and CDR2 is SMNVEV in the germline V gene (reference sequence). This CDR3 is built from 13 residues. In DNA, the CDR3 is TGTGCCAGCAGACGACAGGGGAAGTACGAGCAGTACTTC. It yields the protein CASRRQGKYEQYF.

The table lists this clonotype with many counts. The rearrangement links TRBV3-1 to TRBJ1-2; D remains unclear. Deletions cut 0 bases from V and 4 bases from J, with 9 bases between. Germline values: CDR1 LGHDT, CDR2 YNNKEL (reference sequence). The CDR3 length is 14 residues. The CDR3 DNA follows: TGTGCCAGCAGCCAAGATCGGTGGAGCTATGGCTACACCTTC. Amino acid sequence: CASSQDRWSYGYTF.

There are many counts of this clonotype. This chain links TRBV10-1 with TRBJ2-7; 8 bases fit TRBD1. The CDR3 has 16 residues. Per germline, CDR1 WNHNN and CDR2 SYGVQD (reference sequence). V shed 0 bases, J shed 1 base, and the junction held 5 bases outside the gene matches. The CDR3 nucleotides read TGCGCCAGCAGTGAGTCCCGCGGACAGGGATCCTACGAGCAGTACTTC. It specifies CASSESRGQGSYEQYF.

At least ten counts were recorded for this clonotype. The chain has TRBV6-5 and TRBJ2-2; 9 nucleotides align to TRBD1. The CDR3 covers 15 residues. Germline V lookup: CDR1 MNHEY, CDR2 SVGAGI. J gave up 8 bases and V 2 bases, and 6 bases lay outside the gene matches. The CDR3 is CASSYGTGKSGELFF. The CDR3 DNA sequence: TGTGCCAGCAGTTACGGGACAGGGAAATCGGGGGAGCTGTTTTTT.

This clonotype was seen repeatedly, ten times or more. V is TRBV25-1 and J is TRBJ2-1, with D tentatively TRBD1 (6 bases). V was trimmed by 6 bases and J by 1 base, leaving 13 bases between them. The CDR3 covers 15 residues. Germline CDR1 and CDR2: MGHDK and SYGVNS. The CDR3 DNA follows: TGTGCCAGCAGCCCGACAGGACAATCCTACAATGAGCAGTTCTTC. It is translated as CASSPTGQSYNEQFF.

This clonotype was seen at least ten times. V usage is TRBV3-1 and J usage is TRBJ1-1; no clear D gene. CDR1 and CDR2 (germline): LGHDT, YNNKEL (reference sequence). Deletions cut 3 bases from V and 2 bases from J, with 4 bases between. The CDR3 length is 12 residues. CDR3 DNA sequence: TGTGCCAGCAGCCAGGCTAACACTGAAGCTTTCTTT. Translated: CASSQANTEAFF.

This clonotype was seen ten or more times. The chain combines TRBV6-1 with TRBJ1-4; 8 nucleotides line up with TRBD1. This CDR3 comprises 13 residues. CDR1 and CDR2 (germline): MNHNS, SASEGT. V gave up 4 bases and J gave up 11 bases; unmatched junction bases: 6. The DNA of the CDR3 is TGTGCCAGCAGTGCCTGGACAGGGCAGAAACTGTTTTTT. Translated, it gives CASSAWTGQKLFF.

This clonotype came up many times. The chain is built from TRBV6-1 and TRBJ1-2; a weak D match, TRBD1 (6 bases). The CDR3 totals 16 residues. Per germline, CDR1 MNHNS and CDR2 SASEGT. The V gene lost 5 bases and the J gene lost 4 bases, with 20 bases spanning the gap. The CDR3 DNA follows: TGTGCCAGCAGTCCTAAAGGGGGGGGTCCCATCTATGGCTACACCTTC. The encoded protein is CASSPKGGGPIYGYTF.

The J gene is TRBJ2-7, the V gene TRBV14; D call uncertain. Germline V gives CDR1 SGHDN, CDR2 FVKESK. This CDR3 is built from 14 residues. V lost 4 bases, J lost 2 bases, and 12 bases lay in between. The CDR3 here is CASSLDNSAYEQYF. DNA for the CDR3: TGTGCCAGCAGCCTTGACAATTCTGCCTACGAGCAGTACTTC.

Many counts were recorded for this clonotype. The J gene is TRBJ2-1, the V gene TRBV6-5; 9 bases are a match to TRBD2. Per the germline V gene, CDR1 is MNHEY and CDR2 is SVGAGI. CDR3 length: 15 residues. The V and J ends lost 2 bases and 7 bases, in that order; junction bases with no gene match: 6. DNA of the CDR3: TGTGCCAGCAGTTACAGAAGCGGGGGGCGGAATGAGCAGTTCTTC. Protein product: CASSYRSGGRNEQFF.

The table lists this clonotype with many counts. The V call is TRBV7-9, the J call TRBJ1-5; the D gene is possibly TRBD1 (5 bases). This CDR3 comprises 15 residues. V lost 5 bases to trimming and J lost 6 bases, with 17 bases between them. CDR1 is SEHNR, CDR2 FQNEAQ, per germline (reference sequence). The CDR3 region is CASSAQEGTSQPQHF. CDR3 sequence (DNA): TGTGCCAGCAGCGCCCAGGAAGGGACGAGTCAGCCCCAGCATTTT. Variable domain in full (rest from reference TRBV7-9 and TRBJ1-5): DTGVSQNPRHKITKRGQNVTFRCDPISEHNRLYWYRQTLGQGPEFLTYFQNEAQLEKSRLLSDRFSAERPKGSFSTLEIQRTEQGDSAMYLCASSAQEGTSQPQHFGDGTRLSIL.

Ten or more counts support this clonotype. V usage is TRBV27 and J usage is TRBJ2-1; either TRBD1 or TRBD2 may supply D (5 bases each). The germline V gene has CDR1 MNHEY and CDR2 SMNVEV (reference sequence). The ends were cut back, 6 bases at V and 0 bases at J, with 9 bases in the middle. The CDR3 length is 14 residues. Here the CDR3 DNA reads TGTGCCAGCAGGGGACCGAGCTCCTACAATGAGCAGTTCTTC. It specifies CASRGPSSYNEQFF.

This clonotype was detected ten times or more. J is TRBJ2-6 and V is TRBV7-9, with unresolved D. CDR1 SEHNR and CDR2 FQNEAQ come from the germline V gene (reference sequence). This CDR3 is built from 13 residues. The V and J ends lost 5 bases and 1 base respectively, with 3 bases between them. CDR3 in DNA: TGTGCCAGCAGCACATCTGGGGCCAACGTCCTGACTTTC. This codes for CASSTSGANVLTF.

There are many counts of this clonotype. The chain employs TRBV6-1 and TRBJ2-7; D is unclear. The germline V gene encodes CDR1 MNHNS and CDR2 SASEGT. The CDR3 totals 15 residues. V lost 1 base and J lost 3, with 13 bases in between. CDR3 protein: CASSEVGDLSYEQYF. The CDR3 coding sequence is TGTGCCAGCAGTGAAGTCGGAGACTTGAGCTACGAGCAGTACTTC.

Ten or more counts support this clonotype. V and J are TRBV18 and TRBJ1-5; TRBD1 might be the D (5 bases). Per the germline V gene, CDR1 is KGHSH and CDR2 is LQKENI. The CDR3 sequence is 13 residues long. The germline V and J ends were trimmed by 2 bases and 6 bases, with 8 bases remaining between them. DNA of the CDR3: TGTGCCAGCTCACCAGGGGCGGGTCAGCCCCAGCATTTT. It specifies CASSPGAGQPQHF.

This clonotype was observed a handful of times. The V gene is TRBV12-3 or TRBV12-4, the J gene TRBJ1-2, with 9 bases matching TRBD1. The CDR3 is 14 residues long. V shed 3 bases, J shed 4 bases, and the junction held 3 bases outside the gene matches. The CDR3 loop reads CASSFRDRVYGYTF. Here the CDR3 DNA reads TGTGCCAGCAGTTTCCGGGACAGGGTCTATGGCTACACCTTC.

There are many counts of this clonotype. The chain uses TRBV29-1 and TRBJ2-5; TRBD1 is a possible D gene (5 bases). CDR3 length: 12 residues. Germline V gives CDR1 SQVTM, CDR2 ANQGSEA. V lost 4 bases and J lost 8, with 14 bases in between. CDR3 loop: CSVVGAGSTQYF. The CDR3 DNA reads as TGCAGCGTTGTTGGGGCAGGTTCCACCCAGTACTTC.

This clonotype was picked up many times. J is TRBJ2-2 and V is TRBV19; 14 nucleotides align to TRBD2. The CDR3 totals 17 residues. Germline V gives CDR1 LNHDA, CDR2 SQIVND (reference sequence). Trimming cost V 6 bases and J 7 bases; bases outside gene matches: 10. The CDR3 coding sequence is TGTGCCAGTAGGACCGGGACTAGCGGGAGTGAGATCGGGGAGCTGTTTTTT. It encodes CASRTGTSGSEIGELFF. The full variable domain, completed using reference TRBV19 and TRBJ2-2, is DGGITQSPKYLFRKEGQNVTLSCEQNLNHDAMYWYRQDPGQGLRLIYYSQIVNDFQKGDIAEGYSVSREKKESFPLTVTSAQKNPTAFYLCASRTGTSGSEIGELFFGEGSRLTVL.